The rows below give T cell receptor beta chains drawn from one sample of a study of blood T cell repertoires in COVID-19. Libraries were prepared by immunoSEQ multiplex PCR; TCRdb keeps only in-frame clonotypes and omits some of them. The sample contains 150,000 to 200,000 clones, 90% to 95% of which appear only once. The specimen was peripheral blood. These receptors were collected from an older woman with COVID-19, enrolled during active disease. CDR3s include the opening cysteine and the closing phenylalanine or tryptophan. Each record gives: V gene, J gene, CDR3 protein.

>TRBV18|TRBJ1-5
CASSGTGDQPQHF
>TRBV3-1/TRBV3-2|TRBJ1-2
CASSQVRAGGSGYTF
>TRBV19|TRBJ2-1
CASSIGSGGYNEQFF
>TRBV5-1|TRBJ1-1
CASRLGGTEAFF
>TRBV5-6|TRBJ1-1
CASSLTRKPNTEAFF
>TRBV5-1|TRBJ1-1
CASSAGLANTEAFF
>TRBV12-3/TRBV12-4|TRBJ1-1
CASSGTINTEAFF
>TRBV5-1|TRBJ2-1
CASSSASTSGRDEQFF
>TRBV11-2|TRBJ2-5
CASRPGAGGPRRETQYF
>TRBV19|TRBJ1-1
CASSEGQGRTMGTEAFF
>TRBV18|TRBJ1-6
CASSRSRDSYNSPLHF
>TRBV7-8|TRBJ2-7
CASSTNPNRGLYEQYF
>TRBV3-1/TRBV3-2|TRBJ1-4
CASSQESTFGSEKLFF
>TRBV7-2|TRBJ1-2
CASSPSDSRLNYGYTF
>TRBV21-1|TRBJ1-3
CASSFWDRESTIYF
>TRBV11-3|TRBJ1-3
CASSLDGRAGNTIYF
>TRBV6-5|TRBJ1-1
CATLLNTEAFF
>TRBV18|TRBJ1-3
CASSPDTGTGNTIYF
>TRBV6-5|TRBJ1-1
CAAWDRAMGAFF
>TRBV7-2|TRBJ2-2
CASSLGTPRELFF
>TRBV9|TRBJ1-5
CASSVGEGRQPQHF
>TRBV19|TRBJ1-1
CASRKDRVGTEAFF
>TRBV27|TRBJ1-3
CASSTLDRDSGNTIYF
>TRBV29-1|TRBJ1-2
CSVALGPSYGYTF
>TRBV12-3/TRBV12-4|TRBJ1-2
CASSLRQNYGYTF
>TRBV5-1|TRBJ2-1
CASSRTGGVGTYNEQFF
>TRBV3-1/TRBV3-2|TRBJ2-2
CASSQGLLGELFF
>TRBV7-9|TRBJ1-1
CASSKQGAQNTEAFF
>TRBV12-3/TRBV12-4|TRBJ1-1
CASSQGQEAFF
>TRBV7-2|TRBJ2-5
CASSHRTSGEETQYF
>TRBV7-9|TRBJ1-1
CASSLAWDSEAFF
>TRBV5-6|TRBJ2-2
CASSLRRGELFF
>TRBV11-2|TRBJ1-2
CASSLDGVGGYTF
>TRBV29-1|TRBJ1-1
CSVIHRDRGRLNTEAFF
>TRBV14|TRBJ1-1
CASSQTGYRTEAFF
>TRBV19|TRBJ2-7
CASSTKGTGGYEQYF
>TRBV2|TRBJ1-2
CASSRRLPGTEDYGYTF
>TRBV19|TRBJ2-3
CASSIQLAGGTDTQYF
>TRBV11-2|TRBJ1-1
CASSLAGNTEAFF
>TRBV18|TRBJ1-5
CASSPLAGQGRPQHF
>TRBV5-1|TRBJ1-4
CASSLGPSGNEKLFF
>TRBV25-1|TRBJ2-2
CASSGSMGGRTGELFF
>TRBV18|TRBJ2-7
CASSPSKRGHEQYF
>TRBV5-1|TRBJ1-1
CASSLGGVNTEAFF
>TRBV19|TRBJ1-2
CASSTPGAGYTF
>TRBV27|TRBJ1-4
CAIRDRERKKLFF
>TRBV27|TRBJ1-2
CASSKQGADYGYTF
>TRBV6-2/TRBV6-3|TRBJ2-7
CASSYSTGRGSYEQYF
>TRBV6-5|TRBJ2-1
CASSRTGGFNEQFF
>TRBV13|TRBJ2-3
CASSLAIGQGPQYF
>TRBV3-1/TRBV3-2|TRBJ1-1
CASSQEQENTEAFF
>TRBV28|TRBJ2-7
CASTPGQSSYEQYF
>TRBV5-1|TRBJ2-3
CASSTRGQGATDTQYF